The source of this T cell receptor beta chain is a study of beta chain features in type 1 diabetes. About the study: Sorted cells examined across all samples numbered 107,917,701.

Study findings and constraints: Healthy donors had naive, central memory and Treg TCRB repertoires that appeared less similar than those seen among patients. Patients with type 1 diabetes showed fewer VDJ junction insertions and more deletions.

CDR3 size: 15 residues. Looked up from germline, CDR1 is SNHLY and CDR2 is FYNNEI. V was trimmed by 6 bases and J by 6 bases, leaving 20 bases between them. Regarding this clone: Its antigen is as yet unknown.

Sampling consisted of one heparinised blood draw per donor, averaging about 116 mL. Sequenced material consisted of expressed TCRB transcripts (all of the isolated RNA was reverse transcribed). Generated by immunoSEQ multiplex PCR, the TCRdb table keeps only in-frame clones and is missing some. Among about 320,000 clones listed, less than 15% were seen once. The sequenced sample consisted of central memory CD4+ T cells from blood. This receptor was obtained from a man aged 25 to 40 in good health. This chain joins TRBV2 and TRBJ1-1, with D hard to call. The CDR3, as DNA: TGTGCCAGCAGAGATACATTTCTCGGGATCCCTGAAGCTTTCTTT. This sequence encodes CASRDTFLGIPEAFF. Drawing the rest from reference TRBV2 and TRBJ1-1, the complete variable domain is EPEVTQTPSHQVTQMGQEVILRCVPISNHLYFYWYRQILGQKVEFLVSFYNNEISEKSEIFDDQFSVERPDGSNFTLKIRSTKLEDSAMYFCASRDTFLGIPEAFFGQGTRLTVV.